A selection of T cell receptor beta chains follows, all from one sample in a study of T cells in localized non-small cell lung cancer. Profiling relied on immunoSEQ multiplex PCR, and the TCRdb table lists in-frame clones only, not all of them. The sample yields 65,000 or so clones, 80% to 90% seen once. This material consisted of PBMCs, taken before any cancer treatment. These receptor sequences come from a man aged 40 to 75 with stage II lung adenocarcinoma. Each CDR3 is given with its conserved first and last residue. The D gene is left open where the match is weak. Expanded clones are given a class, and other clones once, few, many or no size at all.

TRBJ2-7 - TRBV25-1 14 medium-sized TGTGCCAGCAGCCTTCCGGGGGAGGCCTACGAGCAGTACTTC CASSLPGEAYEQYF
TRBJ2-1 - TRBV4-3 15 - TGCGCCAGCAGCCAAGATGAGGGGACCTCCAATGAGCAGTTCTTC CASSQDEGTSNEQFF
TRBJ1-1 TRBD1 TRBV19 13 - TGTGCCTCCAGGGGGCTTATGAACACTGAAGCTTTCTTT CASRGLMNTEAFF
TRBJ2-1 TRBD2 TRBV6-1 15 - TGTGCCAGCCAGACTAGCGGGAGCAGTATGAATGAGCAGTTCTTC CASQTSGSSMNEQFF
TRBJ2-7 - TRBV5-4 14 - TGTGCCAGCAGCTTGAAGGGCGGCCTCGGCGAGCAGTACTTC CASSLKGGLGEQYF
TRBJ2-7 - TRBV9 15 - TGTGCCAGTAGCGTAGCAAGCGGGCTCTCCTACGAGCAGTACTTC CASSVASGLSYEQYF
TRBJ1-5 - TRBV19 14 few TGTGCCAGTAGTACAGACAGCAGCAATCAGCCCCAGCATTTT CASSTDSSNQPQHF
TRBJ1-2 TRBD1 TRBV19 14 - TGTGCCAGTAGTCCTTGGGACAGGGGCTATGGCTACACCTTC CASSPWDRGYGYTF
TRBJ2-3 - TRBV30 14 - TGTGCCTGGAACCTCGGCATTAGCACAGATACGCAGTATTTT CAWNLGISTDTQYF
TRBJ2-5 - TRBV2 12 once TGTGCCAGTCTTCGGACGGAAGAGACCCAGTACTTC CASLRTEETQYF
TRBJ1-1 - TRBV6-1 13 - TGTGCCAGCTGGGACATTTTGAACACTGAAGCTTTCTTT CASWDILNTEAFF
TRBJ1-2 TRBD1 TRBV5-1 14 - TGCGCCAGCAGCTTAACGACAGGGTTGGATGGCTACACCTTC CASSLTTGLDGYTF
TRBJ2-4 - TRBV29-1 16 - TGCAGCGTTGAGGGGGTAGTGGGCTTAGCCAAAAACATTCAGTACTTC CSVEGVVGLAKNIQYF
TRBJ2-2 - TRBV6-6 13 - TGTGCCAGCAGTTACATGATCACCGGGGAGCTGTTTTTT CASSYMITGELFF
TRBJ2-7 TRBD1 TRBV4-1 15 - TGCGCCAGCAGCCGTGGACAGGCCTCTCCCTACGAGCAGTACTTC CASSRGQASPYEQYF
TRBJ2-7 TRBD2 TRBV5-3 15 - TGTGCCAGAAGGCTGAGGCGGGAGGTCAACTACGAGCAGTACTTC CARRLRREVNYEQYF
TRBJ2-7 TRBD2 TRBV7-3 14 - TGTGCCAGCAGCAAACTAGCGGGAGAGTACGAGCAGTACTTC CASSKLAGEYEQYF
TRBJ1-5 - TRBV5-8 14 few TGTGCCAGCAGCCCTCGGGTTAGCAATCAGCCCCAGCATTTT CASSPRVSNQPQHF
TRBJ1-1 - TRBV25-1 11 - TGTGCCAGCAGTGAGTTAACTGAAGCTTTCTTT CASSELTEAFF
TRBJ1-1 - TRBV29-1 12 few TGCAGCGTTGACGTCTCTTACACTGAAGCTTTCTTT CSVDVSYTEAFF
TRBJ2-7 - TRBV20-1 11 - TGCAGTGCCGGAGAGAGTTGGCGACGCTACTTC CSAGESWRRYF